This TCR beta chain was captured in a study of T cell responses to AZD1222 COVID-19 vaccine. Remarks on this clone: Its antigen remains unidentified.

Only in-frame clones appear in the TCRdb table, and some are missing; sequencing was by immunoSEQ multiplex PCR. Among roughly 100,000 clones, 89% were seen once, and the ten largest hold roughly 20%. The study, taken as a whole, reports: None of the repertoires were sampled until the peak T cell response had passed. Baseline seropositivity characterized only a handful of AZD1222 recipients. In a largely white British group with more females than males, clonal diversity was possibly underestimated.

Germline V gives CDR1 SGHRS, CDR2 YFSETQ. Trimming removed 4 bases at V and 7 bases at J, with 20 bases between. The CDR3 consists of 16 residues. The sequencing used peripheral blood, collected on day 0 of AZD1222 vaccination. This sequence joins TRBV5-1 and TRBJ2-2, with a weak D call TRBD1 (5 bases). The TCR originated in an adult in good health. The CDR3 loop is CASSANPQGSGGELFF. In DNA, the CDR3 is TGCGCCAGCAGCGCGAATCCCCAGGGTTCGGGCGGGGAGCTGTTTTTT.